A few counts support the clone carrying this TCR beta chain. At the DNA level, this CDR3 is encoded by other sequences in the same sample as well. The sample originates from a study of cytomegalovirus exposure and HLA in healthy donors. The PCR had 60 Vbeta and 13 Jbeta primers. Libraries were prepared by immunoSEQ multiplex PCR; TCRdb keeps only in-frame clonotypes and omits some of them. The table shows approximately 110,000 clones, with 76% occurring only once. Sequencing used PBMCs. The receptor comes from a man in his forties or fifties in good health and CMV-seronegative.

The CDR3 nucleotides read TGTGCCACCAGCAGAGGTGGACAGGGGAACACTGAAGCTTTCTTT. Protein: CATSRGGQGNTEAFF. The gene calls are TRBV15 and TRBJ1-1; 8 bases fit TRBD1. Germline CDR1 reads LNHNV; CDR2 reads YYDKDF (reference sequence). This CDR3 spans 15 amino acids. J lost 1 base, V lost 1 base, and 2 bases had no gene match.